This is a list of T cell receptor beta chains from one sample in a study of response to subunit inactivated influenza vaccine. MiXCR, run by TCRdb on the RT-PCR reads, gives a single entry per CDR3 protein. Of approximately 530,000 distinct CDR3 sequences listed, 7.6% are singletons. The material sequenced was PBMCs from blood, taken about 24 months after vaccination. The receptor set was obtained from a man aged 45-69 years who received an inactivated influenza vaccine. Both conserved end residues are part of each CDR3. A D gene is named only where the DNA matches it firmly. Only part of the rows carry a size: once, few, many, or a class if the clone is expanded.

j_gene | abundance | d_gene | v_gene | CDR3nt | CDR3aa
TRBJ2-6 | few | TRBD2 | TRBV29-1 | TGCAGCGTGGCGGGGGGGCGGATCTCTGGGGCCAACGTCCTGACTTTC | CSVAGGRISGANVLTF
TRBJ2-7 | NA | NA | TRBV5-1 | TGCGCCAGCAGCTACACTAGGGCGGACTTGGGGGAGCAGTACTTC | CASSYTRADLGEQYF
TRBJ1-1 | many | NA | TRBV18 | TGTGCCAGCTCAGTAGCTCTGAACACTGAAGCTTTCTTT | CASSVALNTEAFF
TRBJ2-1 | few | NA | TRBV6-5 | TGTGCCAGCAGTTATCGGTACAGGAGTGAGCAGTTCTTC | CASSYRYRSEQFF
TRBJ2-5 | many | NA | TRBV5-1 | TGCGCCAGCAGCCGTGCTAGCGCTATACAAGAGACCCAGTACTTC | CASSRASAIQETQYF
TRBJ2-1 | few | NA | TRBV29-1 | TGCAGCGTTGACGTCGGGAGTCGGTACAATGAGCAGTTCTTC | CSVDVGSRYNEQFF
TRBJ1-3 | many | NA | TRBV29-1 | TGCAGCGTTGAAAGGTTCACTGGAAACACCATATATTTT | CSVERFTGNTIYF
TRBJ1-2 | few | TRBD1 | TRBV24-1 | TGTGCCACCAGTGACCCTGGACAGGGCGATGGCTACACCTTC | CATSDPGQGDGYTF
TRBJ2-1 | NA | NA | TRBV12-3/TRBV12-4 | TGTGCCAGCAGTTCCGCTAGCGTGGCCTACAATGAGCAGTTCTTC | CASSSASVAYNEQFF
TRBJ2-7 | many | TRBD2 | TRBV7-3 | TGTGCCAGCAGCTTAAGAGGAGTGGGGACTAGCGGGAGGGCAAGTTCCTACGAGCAGTACTTC | CASSLRGVGTSGRASSYEQYF
TRBJ2-3 | few | NA | TRBV12-3/TRBV12-4 | TGTGCCAGCAGTTTTAATGGCTGGACAGATACGCAGTATTTT | CASSFNGWTDTQYF
TRBJ2-7 | many | NA | TRBV28 | TGTGCCAGCAGTTTGCCTCGAGGGGCCTACGAGCAGTACTTC | CASSLPRGAYEQYF
TRBJ2-2 | few | NA | TRBV12-3/TRBV12-4 | TGTGCCAGCAGTCAACGAGACACCCACACCGGGGAGCTGTTTTTT | CASSQRDTHTGELFF
TRBJ2-5 | NA | NA | TRBV7-8 | TGTGCCAGCAGCTTAAACCCAGGGGGGGGAAGAGAGACCCAGTACTTC | CASSLNPGGGRETQYF
TRBJ2-3 | many | NA | TRBV7-9 | TGTGCCAGGGAGGGACAGAATTTTTCAGATACGCAGTATTTT | CAREGQNFSDTQYF
TRBJ2-2 | many | NA | TRBV7-9 | TGTGCCAGCAGCTTAGCCCGTACTAGTAAGGACGGGGAGCTGTTTTTT | CASSLARTSKDGELFF
TRBJ2-1 | NA | NA | TRBV27 | TGTGCCAGCAGTTGGACTACCAGCTCCTACAATGAGCAGTTCTTC | CASSWTTSSYNEQFF
TRBJ2-2 | many | NA | TRBV10-3 | TGTGCCATCAGTGATTTTTCAGGGAGCTCCACCGGGGAGCTGTTTTTT | CAISDFSGSSTGELFF
TRBJ1-4 | NA | NA | TRBV28 | TGTGCCAGCAGTGCTCCTCCCTCTAATGAAAAACTGTTTTTT | CASSAPPSNEKLFF
TRBJ2-2 | NA | TRBD2 | TRBV9 | TGTGCCAGCAGCGTAGTCGGGCGGGGGGGAAACACCGGGGAGCTGTTTTTT | CASSVVGRGGNTGELFF
TRBJ2-3 | many | NA | TRBV5-1 | TGCGCCAGCAGGCAGGGAACGTCTAGCACAGATACGCAGTATTTT | CASRQGTSSTDTQYF
TRBJ2-1 | NA | TRBD2 | TRBV18 | TGTGCAAGCTCGCCGGGCCTAGCGGGAGTCCTTGAGCAGTTCTTC | CASSPGLAGVLEQFF
TRBJ1-2 | many | TRBD1 | TRBV2 | TGTGCCAGCAAGCCGGACAGGGAGGTCGGCGGCTACACCTTC | CASKPDREVGGYTF
TRBJ1-1 | NA | NA | TRBV7-9 | TGTGCCAGCAGGTGGGGACCAGGGAACACTGAAGCTTTCTTT | CASRWGPGNTEAFF
TRBJ2-7 | NA | NA | TRBV19 | TGTGCCAGTAGAGGATTGACAGCCCCGCAGTACTTC | CASRGLTAPQYF
TRBJ1-4 | many | NA | TRBV9 | TGTGCCAGCAGCGTACAAGCAACTAATGAAAAACTGTTTTTT | CASSVQATNEKLFF
TRBJ2-3 | NA | NA | TRBV6-1 | TGTGCCAGCAGTCCTCCTATGTCCGGGAAGACAGATACGCAGTATTTT | CASSPPMSGKTDTQYF
TRBJ1-4 | NA | TRBD1 | TRBV18 | TGTGCCAGCTCACCGAAGCAGGGGGCAGAACTGTTTTTT | CASSPKQGAELFF
TRBJ2-7 | few | NA | TRBV6-2/TRBV6-3 | TGTGCCAGCAGTACTAGACCGGCGTCCTACGAGCAGTACTTC | CASSTRPASYEQYF
TRBJ2-3 | few | TRBD1 | TRBV15 | TGTGCCACCAGCTGGACAGGGGTCAGGGATACGCAGTATTTT | CATSWTGVRDTQYF
TRBJ2-1 | NA | NA | TRBV6-5 | TGTGCCAGCAGTTATGGGAGTAGCTCCTACAATGAGCAGTTCTTC | CASSYGSSSYNEQFF
TRBJ1-1 | few | TRBD1 | TRBV7-2 | TGTGCCAGCAGCGTCGGGACAGTAGGAGAAGCTTTCTTT | CASSVGTVGEAFF
TRBJ2-1 | few | TRBD1 | TRBV28 | TGTGCCAGCAGGGCTTCGGGACAGGGTGAGCAGTTCTTC | CASRASGQGEQFF
TRBJ2-1 | few | TRBD1 | TRBV7-2 | TGTGCCAGCAGCTTACTCCGCCCGGGACAGGGATCCAATGAGCAGTTCTTC | CASSLLRPGQGSNEQFF
TRBJ2-1 | many | NA | TRBV20-1 | TGCAGTGCTAGAGATCTGGGGAAGGAGGTGAATGAGCAGTTCTTC | CSARDLGKEVNEQFF
TRBJ2-1 | NA | NA | TRBV20-1 | TGCAGTGCTAGAGAGCTGCTAAGGGGGTACAATGAGCAGTTCTTC | CSARELLRGYNEQFF
TRBJ2-2 | NA | NA | TRBV18 | TGTGCCAGCTCACCACCCGGGACGGGGAACACCGGGGAGCTGTTTTTT | CASSPPGTGNTGELFF
TRBJ2-3 | NA | TRBD2 | TRBV7-9 | TGTGCCAGCCAACTAGCGGGAGGACCCACAGATACGCAGTATTTT | CASQLAGGPTDTQYF
TRBJ1-2 | many | NA | TRBV18 | TGTGCCAGCTCACCTACTGCAGAAGGCTACACCTTC | CASSPTAEGYTF
TRBJ1-5 | NA | NA | TRBV5-1 | TGCGCCAGCAGCGCAGGGGCAAATCAGCCCCAGCATTTT | CASSAGANQPQHF
TRBJ2-1 | NA | TRBD2 | TRBV2 | TGTGCCAGCACCGGGGCGGGGGCCTACAATGAGCAGTTCTTC | CASTGAGAYNEQFF
TRBJ2-3 | NA | TRBD2 | TRBV10-3 | TGTGCCATCAGTGATCCGGAAGCGGGAGGCGCGACAGATACGCAGTATTTT | CAISDPEAGGATDTQYF
TRBJ1-2 | many | NA | TRBV25-1 | TGTGCCAGCAGTGAATTGTCGGTTAACTATGGCTACACCTTC | CASSELSVNYGYTF
TRBJ1-5 | many | NA | TRBV20-1 | TGCAGTGCAAAGAGATCCTCGGACAGAGGTCAGCCCCAGCATTTT | CSAKRSSDRGQPQHF
TRBJ1-1 | few | NA | TRBV12-3/TRBV12-4 | TGTGCCAGCAGTTTTACGGGGAGGAGGAACACTGAAGCTTTCTTT | CASSFTGRRNTEAFF
TRBJ2-7 | many | TRBD1 | TRBV5-1 | TGCGCCAGCAGCTTTGGAACAGGGGGCGGGGAGCAGTACTTC | CASSFGTGGGEQYF
TRBJ2-3 | many | NA | TRBV27 | TGTGCCAGCAGTTTATCGGGTAGCACAGATACGCAGTATTTT | CASSLSGSTDTQYF